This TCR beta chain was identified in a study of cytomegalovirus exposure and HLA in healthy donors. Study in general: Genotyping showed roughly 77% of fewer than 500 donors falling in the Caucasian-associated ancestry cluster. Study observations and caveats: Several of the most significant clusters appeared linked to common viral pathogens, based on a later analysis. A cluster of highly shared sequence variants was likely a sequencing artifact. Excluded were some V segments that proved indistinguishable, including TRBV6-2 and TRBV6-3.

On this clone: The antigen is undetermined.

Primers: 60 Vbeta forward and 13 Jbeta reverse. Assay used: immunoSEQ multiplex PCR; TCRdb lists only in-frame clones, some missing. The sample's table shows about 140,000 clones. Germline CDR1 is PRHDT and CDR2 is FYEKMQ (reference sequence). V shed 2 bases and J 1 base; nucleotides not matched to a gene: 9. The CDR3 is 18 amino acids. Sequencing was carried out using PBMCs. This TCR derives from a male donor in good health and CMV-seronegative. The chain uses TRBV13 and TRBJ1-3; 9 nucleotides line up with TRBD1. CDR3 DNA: TGTGCCAGCAGCTTAATGGGGACAGGGCTAGTGTCTGGAAACACCATATATTTT. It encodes CASSLMGTGLVSGNTIYF.